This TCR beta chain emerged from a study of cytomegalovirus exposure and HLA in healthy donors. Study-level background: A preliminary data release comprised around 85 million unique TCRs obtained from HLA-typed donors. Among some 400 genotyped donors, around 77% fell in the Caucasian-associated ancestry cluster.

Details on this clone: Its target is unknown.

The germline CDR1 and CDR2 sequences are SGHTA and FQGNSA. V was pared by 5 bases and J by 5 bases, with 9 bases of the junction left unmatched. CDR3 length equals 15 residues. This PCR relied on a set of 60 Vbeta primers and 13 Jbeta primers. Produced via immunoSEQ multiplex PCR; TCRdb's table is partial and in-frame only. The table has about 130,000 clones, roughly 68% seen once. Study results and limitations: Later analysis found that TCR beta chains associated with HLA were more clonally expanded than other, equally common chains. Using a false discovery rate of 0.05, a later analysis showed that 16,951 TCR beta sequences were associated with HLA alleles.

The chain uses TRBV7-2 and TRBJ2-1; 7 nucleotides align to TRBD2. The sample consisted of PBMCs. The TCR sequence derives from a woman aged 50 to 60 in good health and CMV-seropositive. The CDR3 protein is CASSTWASGNNEQFF. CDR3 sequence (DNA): TGTGCCAGCAGCACCTGGGCTAGCGGAAACAATGAGCAGTTCTTC.